This T cell receptor (beta chain) was retrieved from a study of response to subunit inactivated influenza vaccine. Points from the study as a whole: With each seasonal influenza vaccination, the authors suggested, few new T cells are recruited.

This clonotype appeared many times. Its antigen is as yet unknown. Germline lookup yields CDR1 DFQATT and CDR2 SNEGSKA (reference sequence). The CDR3 has 13 residues. Trimming cost V 5 bases and J 7 bases; bases outside gene matches: 9. TCRdb itself ran the RT-PCR reads through MiXCR, one entry per CDR3 protein. The sample has 540,000 or so distinct CDR3 sequences, around 13% seen once. The genes are TRBV20-1 and TRBJ1-1; 8 nucleotides match TRBD1. This clonotype originated in a man aged 45 to 65 who received an inactivated influenza vaccine. This material consisted of PBMCs from blood, taken about 6 weeks after vaccination. The CDR3 nucleotides read TGCAGTGCTCCGCTGGCAGGGGGCCGTGAAGCTTTCTTT. Protein product: CSAPLAGGREAFF.